Listed here is a single TCR beta chain. This specimen comes from a study of blood T cell repertoires in COVID-19. TCRdb's table, derived via immunoSEQ multiplex PCR, lists solely in-frame clones and lacks some. The sample holds about 140,000 clones; around 88% are singletons and the top ten take roughly 1.4%. V lost 0 bases to trimming and J lost 4 bases, with 12 bases between them. CDR3 length: 15 amino acids. The germline V gene encodes CDR1 LGHNA and CDR2 YNFKEQ. Sequencing used peripheral blood. The TCR originated in an older woman with acute or convalescent COVID-19. The chain uses TRBV4-2 and TRBJ1-2; D not resolved. CDR3 in DNA: TGTGCCAGCAGCCAAGATCGTCCAGGCCTCTATGGCTACACCTTC. Its protein product is CASSQDRPGLYGYTF.